These T cell receptor beta chains were read from a single sample in a study of blood T cell repertoires in COVID-19. Using immunoSEQ multiplex PCR, the repertoire was profiled, and TCRdb retains in-frame clones only, with some absent. The sample carries about 82,000 clones, almost 85% recorded once. Sequencing was carried out using peripheral blood. The receptor set was obtained from a man between 45 and 60 years old with active or convalescent COVID-19. Both conserved end residues are trimmed from each CDR3. The order of the fields is CDR3 length, D gene, J gene, V gene, CDR3 protein. D genes are given only for firm matches.

cdr3_length: 10
d_call: NA
j_call: TRBJ1-2
v_call: TRBV24-1
cdr3_aa: ATHDSNYGYT

cdr3_length: 14
d_call: NA
j_call: TRBJ1-6
v_call: TRBV4-1
cdr3_aa: ASSQDSGQYNSPLH

cdr3_length: 11
d_call: NA
j_call: TRBJ2-1
v_call: TRBV19
cdr3_aa: ASSRQFYNEQF

cdr3_length: 12
d_call: TRBD1
j_call: TRBJ2-7
v_call: TRBV5-1
cdr3_aa: ASSLGQGVYEQY

cdr3_length: 15
d_call: TRBD2
j_call: TRBJ2-3
v_call: TRBV29-1
cdr3_aa: SVRFGLAELTTDTQY

cdr3_length: 13
d_call: TRBD1
j_call: TRBJ2-5
v_call: TRBV5-4
cdr3_aa: ASSVPGQGAETQY

cdr3_length: 11
d_call: NA
j_call: TRBJ2-1
v_call: TRBV12-3/TRBV12-4
cdr3_aa: ASSLTENNEQF

cdr3_length: 14
d_call: NA
j_call: TRBJ2-5
v_call: TRBV3-1/TRBV3-2
cdr3_aa: ASSQASTVLRETQY

cdr3_length: 10
d_call: NA
j_call: TRBJ1-1
v_call: TRBV28
cdr3_aa: ASSFPPRGAF

cdr3_length: 13
d_call: TRBD2
j_call: TRBJ2-5
v_call: TRBV7-6
cdr3_aa: ASSLGHGRGETQY

cdr3_length: 17
d_call: TRBD2
j_call: TRBJ2-3
v_call: TRBV9
cdr3_aa: ASSPGLAGGLLSTDTQY

cdr3_length: 12
d_call: NA
j_call: TRBJ2-2
v_call: TRBV30
cdr3_aa: AWSVQGSTGELF

cdr3_length: 9
d_call: NA
j_call: TRBJ2-2
v_call: TRBV6-6
cdr3_aa: ASSSLGELF

cdr3_length: 13
d_call: TRBD1
j_call: TRBJ2-1
v_call: TRBV7-2
cdr3_aa: ASSLTGQGYNEQF

cdr3_length: 12
d_call: NA
j_call: TRBJ1-4
v_call: TRBV19
cdr3_aa: ASKRSGLNEKLF

cdr3_length: 17
d_call: TRBD1
j_call: TRBJ1-5
v_call: TRBV6-1
cdr3_aa: ASSEGPTEQGPYNQPQH

cdr3_length: 13
d_call: TRBD2
j_call: TRBJ2-3
v_call: TRBV10-1
cdr3_aa: ASSDPGLGTDTQY

cdr3_length: 13
d_call: TRBD1
j_call: TRBJ2-1
v_call: TRBV28
cdr3_aa: ASSLTGDALIGQF

cdr3_length: 12
d_call: TRBD1
j_call: TRBJ2-1
v_call: TRBV6-5
cdr3_aa: ASSLRTGKNEQF

cdr3_length: 11
d_call: TRBD1
j_call: TRBJ1-1
v_call: TRBV5-1
cdr3_aa: ASSQGDGTEAF

cdr3_length: 12
d_call: TRBD1
j_call: TRBJ2-7
v_call: TRBV10-3
cdr3_aa: AIRGGQGDNEQY

cdr3_length: 12
d_call: NA
j_call: TRBJ2-7
v_call: TRBV10-3
cdr3_aa: AISESIQGTEQY

cdr3_length: 13
d_call: NA
j_call: TRBJ2-3
v_call: TRBV5-1
cdr3_aa: ASSYTGSPMDTQY

cdr3_length: 13
d_call: TRBD1
j_call: TRBJ1-2
v_call: TRBV14
cdr3_aa: ASSRTRTGQDGYT

cdr3_length: 15
d_call: NA
j_call: TRBJ1-3
v_call: TRBV3-1/TRBV3-2
cdr3_aa: ASSQGETGRMRNTIY

cdr3_length: 14
d_call: TRBD2
j_call: TRBJ2-2
v_call: TRBV6-2/TRBV6-3
cdr3_aa: ASSKRTSGGNGELF